Sequencing of this T cell receptor (beta chain) was carried out in a study of T cells in localized non-small cell lung cancer (dated by TCRdb to the early 2020s). In the study overall: The study examined T cell repertoires in under 300 patients with early-stage NSCLC and compared tumors with uninvolved tumor-adjacent lungs. The cohort consisted of around 250 treatment-naive NSCLC patients whose localized lung tumors had been resected. Of the NSCLC patients, about 130 were male and around 99 were female, and the mean age was about 69 years. Broad study findings and their caveats: Because the study design was exploratory, TCR variables were selected using unadjusted p-values without false-discovery rate correction. Higher T cell density in blood was associated with longer overall survival, whereas higher clonality in adjacent lung was associated with shorter survival. Of the top 100 tumor clones, a median of roughly 57 were detected in paired uninvolved adjacent lung; some 28 were also among that lung's top 100. Multi-region tumor sequencing was not performed, so intratumor heterogeneity could not be excluded. Uninvolved tumor-adjacent lung showed the highest T cell clonality, higher than tumor, which suggests more focused antigenic responses in the uninvolved tumor-adjacent lung.

At diagnosis, peripheral blood, uninvolved tumor-adjacent lung and tumor were collected and were preserved as a mix of fresh-frozen and FFPE material. For TCR repertoire profiling, blood samples were analyzed in the form of peripheral blood mononuclear cells. TCR beta CDR3 regions were sequenced from DNA using the immunoSEQ Assay. Regarding the original processing steps: T cell density was computed as TCR beta template counts normalized to usable DNA estimated by amplifying housekeeping genes. Richness was estimated using the preseqR package, with extrapolation to 400,000 templates for PBMC samples and to 120,000 templates for tissue samples. Clonality was defined by subtracting Pielou's evenness from one. To identify tissue-enriched TCRs, differential abundance testing was run on productive amino-acid clonotypes with a minimum total count of 5 and an alpha of 0.1. The Jaccard Index and the Morisita Overlap Index were used to measure how much the repertoires overlapped between compartments. GLIPH grouped TCR beta CDR3s together with public tetramer-defined viral CDR3s, and a viral motif had to include at least three viral sequences and also show V-gene enrichment. TCRdb stores this immuneACCESS table with in-frame sequences only. Part of the clones is absent; in the studies checked, under half of the shortfall reflects unresolved V genes, and no reason is known for the rest. That table supplies the V and J calls and clone size; D and trimming were determined from the DNA. Present in this sample are 20,000 to 25,000 clones, around 86% of which were seen just once. The ten largest clones capture 22% of the sample.

The CDR3, from cysteine to phenylalanine, totals 14 residues. The only DNA kept is the CDR3, 42 bases in frame from the first base. V and J are truncated by 4 bases and 2 bases respectively, leaving an intervening sequence of 11 bases. The germline V gene (reference sequence) gives CDR1 as SGHKS and CDR2 as YYEKEE. On this clone itself: It has no known antigen specificity. One base away there is no much larger clone; base qualities are not given.

The rearrangement combines TRBV5-5 with TRBJ2-3, with no D gene named confidently. The sample was peripheral blood, taken before any cancer treatment. The clonotype originates from a man aged 40 to 69 with stage I squamous cell lung carcinoma. The CDR3 has the sequence CASSPAMDTDTQYF. The nucleotide sequence is TGTGCCAGCAGCCCGGCCATGGACACAGATACGCAGTATTTT.